This paragraph reports one T cell receptor beta chain. This sample is drawn from a study of T cell repertoires in cytomegalovirus infection. Whole-study context: Public TCR beta signatures provided an indication of both CMV infection and a matching HLA type.

Trimming removed 6 bases from V and 2 bases from J; junction bases left unmatched: 8. Germline CDR1 and CDR2: SGHRS and YFSETQ. This CDR3 has 15 amino acids. In TCRdb, the reads were re-called with MiXCR into one record per CDR3 protein. In the table there are about 130,000 distinct CDR3 sequences, approximately 9.2% of which are singletons. Material for sequencing was PBMCs. The receptor comes from a human donor in good health (CMV status not recorded). Some clones in this sample may be carry-over from other donors' samples. This chain links TRBV5-1 with TRBJ2-5, with 9 nucleotides matching TRBD1. CDR3 loop: CASTLGQGPQETQYF. Written as DNA, the CDR3 is TGCGCCAGCACCCTTGGACAGGGGCCTCAAGAGACCCAGTACTTC.